This T cell receptor (beta chain) was sequenced during a study of shared T cell receptors in the human thymus. Sequencing was performed with immunoSEQ multiplex PCR; in TCRdb, only in-frame clones are kept and a portion is missing. The sample has approximately 730,000 clones, 75% to 90% seen once. This same sample was also taken into another study, of human thymus T cells. This second study notes: What appeared biased in thymic and blood repertoires was the usage of V and J genes.

The sequence came from a girl in the first two years of life with a congenital heart defect. Material for sequencing was thymocytes.

CDR3 amino acids: CASSYSNPGETDTQYF. CDR3 coding DNA: TGTGCCAGCAGTTACTCGAATCCAGGGGAAACAGATACGCAGTATTTT. This sequence joins TRBV6-5 and TRBJ2-3; D might be TRBD1 (6 bases). The ends were cut back, 0 bases at V and 3 bases at J, with 13 bases in the middle. CDR1 is MNHEY and CDR2 is SVGAGI in the germline V gene. The CDR3 length is 16 residues.